The 24 T cell receptor beta chains below were found in one sample sequenced in a study of T-cell memory formation after mild COVID-19 (dated by TCRdb to the early 2020s). Library preparation employed 5' RACE. Instrument on record: Illumina NovaSeq 6000. Clones were called with MiXCR by TCRdb after fastp trimmed the public reads at Q25, and only in-frame beta chains were retained. Rows with one shared CDR3 protein collapse into an entry with the most common genes and DNA. A total of hundreds of thousands of distinct CDR3 sequences appear in this sample, under 20% of them only once. Around 12% of the sample is in the top ten clones. The sample consisted of PBMCs or a T cell subset sorted from them (not recorded which). The receptor source for this set is an adult woman who had mild COVID-19 (a few samples of this study predate the infection). The sample titles of this study are shuffled in the database, so cell type and time point are left out; the donor was told from shared clones.

V usage is TRBV20-1 and J usage is TRBJ1-4; no clear D gene. V gave up 5 bases and J gave up 0 bases, with 10 bases separating them. The CDR3 extends over 14 amino acids. Germline V gene data show CDR1 as DFQATT and CDR2 as SNEGSKA (reference sequence). DNA for the CDR3: TGCAGTGCTCCCAAACCCCCAACTAATGAAAAACTGTTTTTT. Its translation: CSAPKPPTNEKLFF.

The chain uses TRBV12-3 or TRBV12-4 and TRBJ2-5, with a weak D call TRBD1 (7 bases). V gave up 1 base and J gave up 5 bases, with 17 bases separating them. CDR3 length: 16 amino acids. The CDR3 coding sequence is TGTGCCAGCAGTTTAGGAGGCAGGGGGGTGTCGGAGACCCAGTACTTC. Protein sequence: CASSLGGRGVSETQYF.

This clonotype was picked up a small number of times. This chain joins TRBV6-5 and TRBJ1-6, with TRBD1 matching over 9 bases. The CDR3 is made up of 14 amino acids. Trimming at V came to 4 bases and at J to 11 bases, leaving 6 bases not matched to a gene. Germline CDR1 reads MNHEY; CDR2 reads SVGAGI. The CDR3 spells CASSWGTGTPPLHF. The CDR3 region has the DNA TGTGCCAGCAGTTGGGGGACAGGGACGCCACCCCTCCACTTT.

This clonotype came up a few times. The chain links TRBV5-1 to TRBJ2-7, with D tentatively TRBD2 (6 bases). Germline V CDR1 and CDR2: SGHRS, YFSETQ. This CDR3 has 16 residues. Trimming cost V 0 bases and J 4 bases, with 17 bases left between them. The CDR3 bases are TGCGCCAGCAGCTTGGCCCAACGGCGGGACGGATACGAGCAGTACTTC. Its protein is CASSLAQRRDGYEQYF. The full variable domain, with the rest looked up from reference TRBV5-1 and TRBJ2-7, is KAGVTQTPRYLIKTRGQQVTLSCSPISGHRSVSWYQQTPGQGLQFLFEYFSETQRNKGNFPGRFSGRQFSNSRSEMNVSTLELGDSALYLCASSLAQRRDGYEQYFGPGTRLTVT.

The chain uses TRBV3-1 and TRBJ2-5; D remains unclear. Trimming took off 1 base at V and 2 bases at J, with 14 bases between the two ends. The CDR3 extends over 16 amino acids. Germline V lookup: CDR1 LGHDT, CDR2 YNNKEL (reference sequence). The CDR3 loop is CASSQGLAAGQETQYF. The CDR3 DNA is TGTGCCAGCAGCCAAGGGTTGGCGGCAGGACAAGAGACCCAGTACTTC.

This clonotype was seen only a few times. The V gene is TRBV5-8, the J gene TRBJ1-6, with D unresolved. V was trimmed by 1 base and J by 2 bases, leaving 7 bases between them. Germline-derived CDR1 and CDR2 are SGHTS and YDEGEE. CDR3 length equals 15 residues. DNA for the CDR3: TGTGCCAGCAGCTTGCGCACGGCCTATAATTCACCCCTCCACTTT. Amino acids: CASSLRTAYNSPLHF. Looking up the rest from reference TRBV5-8 and TRBJ1-6 gives the full variable domain: EAGVTQSPTHLIKTRGQQATLRCSPISGHTSVYWYQQALGLGLQFLLWYDEGEERNRGNFPPRFSGRQFPNYSSELNVNALELEDSALYLCASSLRTAYNSPLHFGNGTRLTVT.

In this sample, this clonotype turned up a few times. V is TRBV9 and J is TRBJ2-1; TRBD1 is a possible D gene (5 bases). Germline V CDR1 and CDR2: SGDLS, YYNGEE. Trimming removed 5 bases from V and 3 bases from J, with 18 bases in between. CDR3 length: 16 amino acids. DNA of the CDR3: TGTGCCAGCAGTCCGAACTCAGGGATCGGCTACAATGAGCAGTTCTTC. The encoded protein is CASSPNSGIGYNEQFF. The variable domain in full, with the rest retrieved from reference TRBV9 and TRBJ2-1, is DSGVTQTPKHLITATGQRVTLRCSPRSGDLSVYWYQQSLDQGLQFLIQYYNGEERAKGNILERFSAQQFPDLHSELNLSSLELGDSALYFCASSPNSGIGYNEQFFGPGTRLTVL.

The rearrangement uses TRBV18 and TRBJ1-1; TRBD1 aligns across 7 bases. Trimming cost V 2 bases and J 6 bases; bases outside gene matches: 3. Germline assignment: CDR1 KGHSH and CDR2 LQKENI. The CDR3 consists of 13 residues. The CDR3 spells CASSPGQEAEAFF. As DNA, the CDR3 is TGTGCCAGCTCACCAGGACAGGAAGCTGAAGCTTTCTTT.

This sequence joins TRBV7-2 and TRBJ1-5, with D possibly matching TRBD1 (5 bases). Trimming pared 5 bases from V and 2 bases from J, leaving 16 bases between. Germline CDR1 is SGHTA and CDR2 is FQGNSA. This CDR3 has 16 residues. The CDR3, as DNA: TGTGCCAGCAGCCTAAATCCGGGACTGGGCAATCAGCCCCAGCATTTT. Residues: CASSLNPGLGNQPQHF.

This chain links TRBV24-1 with TRBJ2-3, with D possibly being TRBD1 or TRBD2 (5 bases each). Trimming pared 5 bases from V and 6 bases from J, leaving 14 bases between. Germline V gives CDR1 KGHDR, CDR2 SFDVKD. CDR3 length: 14 residues. The CDR3 DNA reads TGTGCCACCAGTGTCTTTGAGGGGATGGATACGCAGTATTTT. As protein: CATSVFEGMDTQYF.

This clonotype occurred many times. The V call is TRBV24-1, the J call TRBJ2-1, with D tentatively TRBD2 (6 bases). This CDR3 has 19 amino acids. The V gene lost 3 bases and the J gene lost 0 bases, with 20 bases spanning the gap. The germline V gene encodes CDR1 KGHDR and CDR2 SFDVKD. Here the CDR3 DNA reads TGTGCCACCAGTGATCCACCCTTACAGAATAGCGGCTCCTACAATGAGCAGTTCTTC. Amino acids: CATSDPPLQNSGSYNEQFF.

The chain employs TRBV6-6 and TRBJ2-1; D may be TRBD1 or TRBD2 (5 bases each). Germline assignment: CDR1 MNHNY and CDR2 SVGAGI (reference sequence). V was shortened by 6 bases and J by 14 bases, with 14 bases between the two germline ends. The CDR3 sequence is 11 residues long. Here the CDR3 DNA reads TGTGCCAGCAGCAACGGGGCATGGGAGTTCTTC. It is translated as CASSNGAWEFF.

This chain uses TRBV5-1 with TRBJ2-3; D is unresolved. The CDR3 totals 12 residues. The germline V and J ends were trimmed by 5 bases and 4 bases, with 8 bases remaining between them. CDR1 is SGHRS, CDR2 YFSETQ, per germline. CDR3 region: CASRLSSDTQYF. DNA of the CDR3: TGCGCCAGCAGATTAAGCTCAGATACGCAGTATTTT.

The V and J genes are TRBV6-6 and TRBJ2-3; D could derive from TRBD1 or TRBD2 (6 bases each). CDR3 length: 13 amino acids. Germline values: CDR1 MNHNY, CDR2 SVGAGI (reference sequence). The germline V and J ends were trimmed by 5 bases and 7 bases, with 13 bases remaining between them. In DNA, the CDR3 is TGTGCCAGCAGTGCCGGGGGCGCATATACGCAGTATTTT. Its protein product is CASSAGGAYTQYF.

In this sample, this clonotype turned up a few times. This rearrangement joins TRBV20-1 to TRBJ2-3; TRBD2 might be the D (6 bases). Per germline, CDR1 DFQATT and CDR2 SNEGSKA (reference sequence). V was pared by 0 bases and J by 5 bases, with 12 bases between. The CDR3 is 14 residues long. CDR3: CSARDLGLLDTQYF. The CDR3 DNA follows: TGCAGTGCTAGAGATCTGGGACTGCTAGATACGCAGTATTTT.

The chain uses TRBV12-3 or TRBV12-4 and TRBJ2-1, with TRBD2 matching over 8 bases. CDR3 length equals 16 residues. Trimming took 0 bases from V and 7 from J; bases not matched to a gene: 8. CDR3 in DNA: TGTGCCAGCAGTTTAGCGCCGGGACTAGTCCTGAATGAGCAGTTCTTC. Its protein product is CASSLAPGLVLNEQFF.

V is TRBV7-2 and J is TRBJ1-1; no reliable D call. This CDR3 region has 15 residues. V lost 8 bases to trimming and J lost 1 base, with 17 bases between them. CDR1 and CDR2 (germline): SGHTA, FQGNSA. Written as DNA, the CDR3 is TGTGCCAGCCGTGGGGAGGTCCGATCGAACACTGAAGCTTTCTTT. Residues: CASRGEVRSNTEAFF.

This clonotype occurred a few times. The chain employs TRBV5-4 and TRBJ2-7; 7 bases agree with TRBD1. V lost 4 bases and J lost 1; bases outside the gene matches: 11. This CDR3 is 16 amino acids long. Per the germline V gene, CDR1 is SGHNT and CDR2 is YYREEE (reference sequence). In DNA, the CDR3 is TGTGCCAGCAGCCCCGGAGGACAGGTGGGGTCCTACGAGCAGTACTTC. This encodes CASSPGGQVGSYEQYF.

This clonotype has a handful of counts. The chain joins TRBV7-9 to TRBJ1-3; TRBD1 aligns across 7 bases. The CDR3 sequence is 14 residues long. Germline lookup yields CDR1 SEHNR and CDR2 FQNEAQ (reference sequence). The junction had 9 bases not matched to a gene; V was cut back by 7 bases and J by 6 bases. DNA for the CDR3: TGTGCCAGCACCCCGACAGGGACTGAAAACACCATATATTTT. Its protein is CASTPTGTENTIYF.

V usage is TRBV10-3 and J usage is TRBJ1-2, with no clear D. V was cut by 2 bases and J by 0 bases, with 16 bases left in between. Germline V lookup: CDR1 ENHRY, CDR2 SYGVKD. The CDR3 loop spans 17 amino acids. CDR3 amino acids: CAISETFLGLPNYGYTF. In nucleotides, the CDR3 is TGTGCCATCAGTGAGACCTTTTTGGGATTACCTAACTATGGCTACACCTTC.

The chain couples TRBV20-1 to TRBJ2-1; D possibly matches TRBD1 or TRBD2 (5 bases each). V was cut by 6 bases and J by 8 bases, with 14 bases left in between. CDR1 is DFQATT, CDR2 SNEGSKA, per germline (reference sequence). This CDR3 comprises 12 residues. CDR3 coding DNA: TGCAGTGCGCCCGATGTGGGGGATGAGCAGTTCTTC. Its translation is CSAPDVGDEQFF.

This clonotype turned up a few times. This sequence joins TRBV19 and TRBJ2-5; D is ambiguous. The CDR3 is 13 amino acids. V was clipped by 3 bases and J by 2 bases, with 7 bases between them. CDR1 is LNHDA, CDR2 SQIVND, per germline (reference sequence). The CDR3 bases are TGTGCCAGTAGTATGTACCAGCAAGAGACCCAGTACTTC. Its translation is CASSMYQQETQYF.

J is TRBJ2-5 and V is TRBV9; D not resolved. V lost 0 bases to trimming and J lost 3 bases, with 6 bases between them. CDR3 size: 13 residues. Germline V gene data show CDR1 as SGDLS and CDR2 as YYNGEE. CDR3 sequence reads: CASSVGHEETQYF. CDR3 coding DNA: TGTGCCAGCAGCGTAGGCCACGAAGAGACCCAGTACTTC.

This clonotype was observed a handful of times. The J gene is TRBJ1-2, the V gene TRBV5-4; D possibly corresponds to TRBD1 (6 bases). The CDR3 sequence is 15 residues long. Germline CDR1 is SGHNT and CDR2 is YYREEE (reference sequence). With 3 bases removed from V and 4 bases from J, the gap between germline ends came to 16 bases. The CDR3 DNA is TGTGCCAGCAGCTCAACAGGGAAGCCAGTCTATGGCTACACCTTC. Protein product: CASSSTGKPVYGYTF.